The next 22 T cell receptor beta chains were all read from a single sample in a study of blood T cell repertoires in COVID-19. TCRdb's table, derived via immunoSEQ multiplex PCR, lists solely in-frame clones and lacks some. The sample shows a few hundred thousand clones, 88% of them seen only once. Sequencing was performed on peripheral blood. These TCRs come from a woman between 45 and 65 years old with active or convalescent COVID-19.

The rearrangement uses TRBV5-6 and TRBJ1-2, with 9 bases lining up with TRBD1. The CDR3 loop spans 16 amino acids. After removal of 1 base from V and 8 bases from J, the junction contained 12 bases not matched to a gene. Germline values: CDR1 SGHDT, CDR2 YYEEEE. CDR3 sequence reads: CASSLPKTGGMGGYTF. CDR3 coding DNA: TGTGCCAGCAGCTTGCCCAAAACAGGGGGCATGGGCGGCTACACCTTC.

CDR3 amino acids: CASSKQRGGGNTQYF. CDR3 sequence (DNA): TGTGCCAGCAGCAAACAGCGGGGGGGAGGGAATACGCAGTATTTT. The rearrangement uses TRBV7-2 and TRBJ2-3; TRBD2 matches at 10 bases. The ends lost 5 bases at V and 7 bases at J; junction bases unmatched: 9. The CDR3 spans 15 residues. Germline values: CDR1 SGHTA, CDR2 FQGNSA.

The CDR3 here is CAISEPGSSGANVLTF. The DNA for the CDR3 is TGTGCCATCAGTGAACCAGGTAGCTCTGGGGCCAACGTCCTGACTTTC. The chain uses TRBV10-3 and TRBJ2-6, with unresolved D. Germline assignment: CDR1 ENHRY and CDR2 SYGVKD. V was shortened by 3 bases and J by 0 bases, with 9 bases between the two germline ends. The CDR3 length is 16 residues.

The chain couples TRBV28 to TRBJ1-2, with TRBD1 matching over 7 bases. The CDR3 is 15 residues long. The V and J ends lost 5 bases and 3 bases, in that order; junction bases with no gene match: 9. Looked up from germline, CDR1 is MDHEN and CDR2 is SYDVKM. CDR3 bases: TGTGCCAGCAGTAAGGACAGGAACCTATACTATGGCTACACCTTC. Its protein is CASSKDRNLYYGYTF.

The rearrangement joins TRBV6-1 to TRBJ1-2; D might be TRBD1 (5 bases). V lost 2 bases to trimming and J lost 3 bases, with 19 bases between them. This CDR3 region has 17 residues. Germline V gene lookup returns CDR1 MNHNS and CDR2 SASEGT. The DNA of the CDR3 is TGTGCCAGCAGTGAACCGGCACAGACAGTTAGGGACTATGGCTACACCTTC. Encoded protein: CASSEPAQTVRDYGYTF.

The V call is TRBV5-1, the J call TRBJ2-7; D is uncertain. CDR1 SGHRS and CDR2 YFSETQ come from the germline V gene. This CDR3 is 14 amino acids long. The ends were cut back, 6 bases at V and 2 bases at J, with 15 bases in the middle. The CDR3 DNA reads TGCGCCAGCATGAGAACCCAAGATCCCTACGAGCAGTACTTC. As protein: CASMRTQDPYEQYF.

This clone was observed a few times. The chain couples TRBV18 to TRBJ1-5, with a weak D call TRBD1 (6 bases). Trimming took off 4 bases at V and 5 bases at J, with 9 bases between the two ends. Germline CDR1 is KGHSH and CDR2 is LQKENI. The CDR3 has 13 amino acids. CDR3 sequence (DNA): TGTGCCAGCTCACTACAGGGAGATCAGCCCCAGCATTTT. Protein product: CASSLQGDQPQHF.

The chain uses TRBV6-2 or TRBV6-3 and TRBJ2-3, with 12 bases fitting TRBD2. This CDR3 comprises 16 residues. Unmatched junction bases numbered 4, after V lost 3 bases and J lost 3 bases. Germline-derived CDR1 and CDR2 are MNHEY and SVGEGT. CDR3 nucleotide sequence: TGTGCCAGCAGTTATAGGGGGACTAGCGGGACAGATACGCAGTATTTT. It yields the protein CASSYRGTSGTDTQYF.

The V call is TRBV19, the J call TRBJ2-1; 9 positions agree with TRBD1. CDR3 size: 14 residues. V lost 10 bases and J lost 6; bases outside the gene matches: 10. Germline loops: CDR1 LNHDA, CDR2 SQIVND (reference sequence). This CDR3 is CATSGDRAGNEQFF. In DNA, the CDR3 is TGTGCCACTTCGGGGGACAGGGCTGGCAATGAGCAGTTCTTC.

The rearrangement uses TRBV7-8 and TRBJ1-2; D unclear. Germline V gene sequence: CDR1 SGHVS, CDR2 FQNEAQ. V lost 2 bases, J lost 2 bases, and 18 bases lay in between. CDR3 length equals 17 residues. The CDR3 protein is CASSLRSIEGVNYGYTF. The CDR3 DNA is TGTGCCAGCAGCTTACGGTCGATCGAGGGAGTGAACTATGGCTACACCTTC.

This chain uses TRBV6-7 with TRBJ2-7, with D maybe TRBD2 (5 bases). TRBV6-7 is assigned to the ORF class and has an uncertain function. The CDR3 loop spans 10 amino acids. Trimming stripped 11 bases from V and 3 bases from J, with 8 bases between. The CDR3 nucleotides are TGTGCCGGTGCGGGCTACGAGCAGTACTTC. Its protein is CAGAGYEQYF.

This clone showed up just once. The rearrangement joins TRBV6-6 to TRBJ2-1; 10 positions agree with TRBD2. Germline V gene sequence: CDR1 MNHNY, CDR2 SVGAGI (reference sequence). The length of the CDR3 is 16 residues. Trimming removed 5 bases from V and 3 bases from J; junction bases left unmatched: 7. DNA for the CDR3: TGTGCCAGCAGTCACGTTAGCGGGGGGCTCTACAATGAGCAGTTCTTC. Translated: CASSHVSGGLYNEQFF.

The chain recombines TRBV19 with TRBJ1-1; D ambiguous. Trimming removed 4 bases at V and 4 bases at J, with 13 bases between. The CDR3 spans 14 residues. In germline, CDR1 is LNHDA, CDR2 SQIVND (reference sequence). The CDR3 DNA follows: TGTGCCAGTAGTAATCGGGCGGGGAGCACTGAAGCTTTCTTT. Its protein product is CASSNRAGSTEAFF.

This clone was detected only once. Here the CDR3 DNA reads TGTGCCAGCAGCGTTGGGGGCCCAGAGACCCAGTACTTC. Residues: CASSVGGPETQYF. The chain carries TRBV9 and TRBJ2-5, with D possibly matching TRBD1 (6 bases). Between the trimmed V and J ends, which lost 2 bases and 4 bases, there was a span of 9 bases. From germline, CDR1 is SGDLS and CDR2 YYNGEE. There are 13 residues in the CDR3.

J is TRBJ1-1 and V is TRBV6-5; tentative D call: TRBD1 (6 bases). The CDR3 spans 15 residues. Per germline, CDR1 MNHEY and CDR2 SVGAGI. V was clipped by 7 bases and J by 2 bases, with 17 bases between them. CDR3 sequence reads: CASTPGWGLNTEAFF. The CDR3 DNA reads TGTGCCAGCACCCCAGGGTGGGGGCTCAACACTGAAGCTTTCTTT.

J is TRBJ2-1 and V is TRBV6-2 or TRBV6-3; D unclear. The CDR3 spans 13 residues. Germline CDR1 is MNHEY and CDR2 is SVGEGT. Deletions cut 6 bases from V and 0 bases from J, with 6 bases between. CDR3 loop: CASSVNSYNEQFF. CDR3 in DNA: TGTGCCAGCAGCGTAAACTCCTACAATGAGCAGTTCTTC.

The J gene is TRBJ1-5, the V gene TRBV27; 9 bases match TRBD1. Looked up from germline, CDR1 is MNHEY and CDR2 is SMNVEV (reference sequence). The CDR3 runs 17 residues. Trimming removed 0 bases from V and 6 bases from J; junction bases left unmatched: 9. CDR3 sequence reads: CASSLSYLGQGSQPQHF. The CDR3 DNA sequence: TGTGCCAGCAGTTTATCCTATTTGGGACAGGGCAGTCAGCCCCAGCATTTT.

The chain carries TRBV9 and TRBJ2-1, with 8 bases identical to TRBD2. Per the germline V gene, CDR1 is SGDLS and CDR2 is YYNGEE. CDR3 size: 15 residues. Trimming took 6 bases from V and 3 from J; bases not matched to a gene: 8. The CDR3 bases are TGTGCCAGCACCGTTAGCGGGAACCTCTACAATGAGCAGTTCTTC. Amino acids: CASTVSGNLYNEQFF.

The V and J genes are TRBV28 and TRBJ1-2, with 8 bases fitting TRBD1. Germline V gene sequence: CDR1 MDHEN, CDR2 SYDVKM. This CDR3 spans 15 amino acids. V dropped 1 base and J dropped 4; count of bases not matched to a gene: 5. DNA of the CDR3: TGTGCCAGCAGTTTATCAGACAGGGGCGGCTATGGCTACACCTTC. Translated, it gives CASSLSDRGGYGYTF.

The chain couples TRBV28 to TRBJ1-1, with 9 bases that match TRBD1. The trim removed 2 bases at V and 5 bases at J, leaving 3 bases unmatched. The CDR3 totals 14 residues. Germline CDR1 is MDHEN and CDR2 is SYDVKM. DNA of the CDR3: TGTGCCAGCAGTTTAATGGGACAGGGTACTGAAGCTTTCTTT. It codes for CASSLMGQGTEAFF. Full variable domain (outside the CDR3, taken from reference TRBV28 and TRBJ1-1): DVKVTQSSRYLVKRTGEKVFLECVQDMDHENMFWYRQDPGLGLRLIYFSYDVKMKEKGDIPEGYSVSREKKERFSLILESASTNQTSMYLCASSLMGQGTEAFFGQGTRLTVV.

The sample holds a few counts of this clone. DNA of the CDR3: TGTGCCAGCAGTGTTGAGGGGACTCTTGGTTCACCCCTCCACTTT. Translation: CASSVEGTLGSPLHF. The J gene is TRBJ1-6, the V gene TRBV6-4; TRBD1 is a possible D gene (5 bases). This CDR3 comprises 15 residues. CDR1 is MRHNA, CDR2 SNTAGT, per germline. The V and J ends lost 4 bases and 9 bases respectively, with 16 bases between them.

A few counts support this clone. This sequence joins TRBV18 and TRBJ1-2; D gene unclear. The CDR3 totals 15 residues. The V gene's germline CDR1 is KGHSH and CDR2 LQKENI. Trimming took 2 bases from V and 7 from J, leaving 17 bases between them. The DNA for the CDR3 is TGTGCCAGCTCACCAGGTGGAGGGTTCGATGGTGGCTACACCTTC. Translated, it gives CASSPGGGFDGGYTF.